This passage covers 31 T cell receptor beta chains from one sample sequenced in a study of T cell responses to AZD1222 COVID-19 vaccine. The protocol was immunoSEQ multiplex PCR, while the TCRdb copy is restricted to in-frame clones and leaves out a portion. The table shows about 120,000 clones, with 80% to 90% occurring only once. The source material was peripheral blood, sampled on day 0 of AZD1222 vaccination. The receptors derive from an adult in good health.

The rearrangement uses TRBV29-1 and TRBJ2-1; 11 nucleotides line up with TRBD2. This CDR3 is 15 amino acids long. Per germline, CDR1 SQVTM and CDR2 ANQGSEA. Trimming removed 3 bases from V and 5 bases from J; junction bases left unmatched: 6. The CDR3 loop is CSVDTSGSVHNEQFF. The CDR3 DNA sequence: TGCAGCGTTGACACTAGCGGGAGCGTCCACAATGAGCAGTTCTTC.

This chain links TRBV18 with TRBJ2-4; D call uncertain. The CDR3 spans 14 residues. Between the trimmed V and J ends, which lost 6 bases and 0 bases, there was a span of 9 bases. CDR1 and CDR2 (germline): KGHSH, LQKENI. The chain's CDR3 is CASSAVPAKNIQYF. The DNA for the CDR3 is TGTGCCAGCTCGGCGGTTCCAGCCAAAAACATTCAGTACTTC.

CDR3 DNA: TGTGCCAGCAGCCCCCGCTGGTCTAGCGGCGCACCCTACGAGCAGTACTTC. The encoded protein is CASSPRWSSGAPYEQYF. V usage is TRBV11-2 and J usage is TRBJ2-7; 7 bases are shared with TRBD2. Looked up from germline, CDR1 is SGHAT and CDR2 is FQNNGV. J lost 2 bases, V lost 5 bases, and 15 bases had no gene match. The CDR3 covers 17 residues.

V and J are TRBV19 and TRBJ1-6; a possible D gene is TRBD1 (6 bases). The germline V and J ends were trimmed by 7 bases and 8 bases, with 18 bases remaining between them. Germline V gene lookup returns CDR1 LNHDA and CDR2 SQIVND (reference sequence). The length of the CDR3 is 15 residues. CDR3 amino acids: CASTHEQGRDSPLHF. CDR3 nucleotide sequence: TGTGCCAGTACCCACGAACAGGGACGGGATTCACCCCTCCACTTT.

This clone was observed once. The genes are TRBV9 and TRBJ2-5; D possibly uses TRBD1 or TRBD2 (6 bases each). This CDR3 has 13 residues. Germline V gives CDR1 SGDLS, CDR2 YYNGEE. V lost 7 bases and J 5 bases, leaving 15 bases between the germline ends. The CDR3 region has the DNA TGTGCCAGCTCCCCTGGAGGGGGGGAGACCCAGTACTTC. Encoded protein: CASSPGGGETQYF.

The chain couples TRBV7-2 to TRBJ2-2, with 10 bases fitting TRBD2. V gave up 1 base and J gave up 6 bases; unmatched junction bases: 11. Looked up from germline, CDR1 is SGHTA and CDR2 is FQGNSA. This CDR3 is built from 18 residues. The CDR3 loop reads CASSLEPGLASRAGELFF. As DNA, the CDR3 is TGTGCCAGCAGCTTAGAACCGGGACTAGCGAGTAGGGCCGGGGAGCTGTTTTTT.

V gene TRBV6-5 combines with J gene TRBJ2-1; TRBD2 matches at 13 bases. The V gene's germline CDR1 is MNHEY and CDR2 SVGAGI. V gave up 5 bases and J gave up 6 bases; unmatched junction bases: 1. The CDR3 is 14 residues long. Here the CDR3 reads CASSRLAGGNEQFF. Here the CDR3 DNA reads TGTGCCAGCAGTCGACTAGCGGGGGGCAATGAGCAGTTCTTC.

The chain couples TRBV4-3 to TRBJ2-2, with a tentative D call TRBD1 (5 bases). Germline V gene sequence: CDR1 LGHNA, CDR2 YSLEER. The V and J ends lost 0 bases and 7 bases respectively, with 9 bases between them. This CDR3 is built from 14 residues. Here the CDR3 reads CASSQDQGVGELFF. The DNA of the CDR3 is TGCGCCAGCAGCCAAGATCAAGGGGTCGGGGAGCTGTTTTTT.

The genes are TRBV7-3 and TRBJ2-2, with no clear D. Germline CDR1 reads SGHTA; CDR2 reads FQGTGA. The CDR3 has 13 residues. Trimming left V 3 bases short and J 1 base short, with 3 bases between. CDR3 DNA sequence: TGTGCCAGCAGCTTTAAGAACACCGGGGAGCTGTTTTTT. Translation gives CASSFKNTGELFF.

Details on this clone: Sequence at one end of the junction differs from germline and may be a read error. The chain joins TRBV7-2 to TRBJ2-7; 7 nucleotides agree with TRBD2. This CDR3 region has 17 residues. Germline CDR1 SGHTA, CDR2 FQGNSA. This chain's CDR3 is CASSLAIGGSISYEQYF. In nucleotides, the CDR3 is TGTGCCAGCAGCCTAGCGATAGGCGGGAGTATATCCTACGAGCAGTACTTC.

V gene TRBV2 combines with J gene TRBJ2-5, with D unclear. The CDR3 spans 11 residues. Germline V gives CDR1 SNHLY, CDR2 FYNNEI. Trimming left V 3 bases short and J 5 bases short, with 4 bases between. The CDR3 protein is CASSDEETQYF. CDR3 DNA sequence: TGTGCCAGCAGTGATGAGGAGACCCAGTACTTC. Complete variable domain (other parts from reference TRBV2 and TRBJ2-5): EPEVTQTPSHQVTQMGQEVILRCVPISNHLYFYWYRQILGQKVEFLVSFYNNEISEKSEIFDDQFSVERPDGSNFTLKIRSTKLEDSAMYFCASSDEETQYFGPGTRLLVL.

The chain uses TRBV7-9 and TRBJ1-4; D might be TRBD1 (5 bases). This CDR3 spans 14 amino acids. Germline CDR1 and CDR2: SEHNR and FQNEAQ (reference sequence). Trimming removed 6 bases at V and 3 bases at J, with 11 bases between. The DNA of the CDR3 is TGTGCCAGCAGTTCGACAGCCGCTAATGAAAAACTGTTTTTT. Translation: CASSSTAANEKLFF.

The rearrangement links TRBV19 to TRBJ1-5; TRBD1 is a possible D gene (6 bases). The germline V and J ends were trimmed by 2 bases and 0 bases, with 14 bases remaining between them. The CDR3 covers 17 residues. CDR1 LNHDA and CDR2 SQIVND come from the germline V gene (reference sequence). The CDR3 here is CASSISQGRYSNQPQHF. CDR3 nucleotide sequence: TGTGCCAGTAGTATATCACAGGGAAGGTATAGCAATCAGCCCCAGCATTTT.

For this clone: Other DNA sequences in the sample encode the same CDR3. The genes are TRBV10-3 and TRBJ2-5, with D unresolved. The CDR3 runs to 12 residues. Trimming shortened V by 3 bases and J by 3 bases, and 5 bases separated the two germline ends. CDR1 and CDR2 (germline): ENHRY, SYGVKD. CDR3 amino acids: CAISDTEETQYF. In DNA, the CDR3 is TGTGCCATCAGTGACACAGAAGAGACCCAGTACTTC.

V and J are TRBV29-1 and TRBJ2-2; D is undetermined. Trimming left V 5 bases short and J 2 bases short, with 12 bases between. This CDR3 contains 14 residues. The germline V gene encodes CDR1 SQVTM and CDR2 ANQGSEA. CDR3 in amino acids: CSVKATVNTGELFF. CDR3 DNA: TGCAGCGTTAAGGCAACAGTAAACACCGGGGAGCTGTTTTTT.

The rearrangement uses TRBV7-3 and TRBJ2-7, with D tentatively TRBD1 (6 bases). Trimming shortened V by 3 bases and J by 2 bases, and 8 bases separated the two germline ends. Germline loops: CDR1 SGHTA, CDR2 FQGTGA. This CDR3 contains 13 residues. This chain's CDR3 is CASSLDRAYEQYF. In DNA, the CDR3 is TGTGCCAGCAGCTTGGACAGAGCCTACGAGCAGTACTTC.

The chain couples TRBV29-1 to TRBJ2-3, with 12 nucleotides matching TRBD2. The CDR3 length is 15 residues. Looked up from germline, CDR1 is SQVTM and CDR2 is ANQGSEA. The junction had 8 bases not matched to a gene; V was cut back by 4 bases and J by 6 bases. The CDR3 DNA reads TGCAGCGTTGGGGCGTCTAGCGGGAGGGGCGATACGCAGTATTTT. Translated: CSVGASSGRGDTQYF.

CDR3 amino acids: CASSERQGGADQYF. For the CDR3, the DNA is TGTGCCAGCAGCGAACGACAGGGCGGGGCGGACCAGTACTTC. The rearrangement joins TRBV7-9 to TRBJ2-5; a possible D gene is TRBD1 (7 bases). This CDR3 has 14 amino acids. Germline lookup yields CDR1 SEHNR and CDR2 FQNEAQ (reference sequence). The V end lost 5 bases, the J end lost 10 bases, and 20 bases lay between the germline ends.

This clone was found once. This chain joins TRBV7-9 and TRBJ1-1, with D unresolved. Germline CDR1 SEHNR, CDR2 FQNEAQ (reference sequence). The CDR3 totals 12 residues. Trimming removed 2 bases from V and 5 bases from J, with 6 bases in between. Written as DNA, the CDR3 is TGTGCCAGCAGCTTAACAAGGACTGAAGCTTTCTTT. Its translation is CASSLTRTEAFF.

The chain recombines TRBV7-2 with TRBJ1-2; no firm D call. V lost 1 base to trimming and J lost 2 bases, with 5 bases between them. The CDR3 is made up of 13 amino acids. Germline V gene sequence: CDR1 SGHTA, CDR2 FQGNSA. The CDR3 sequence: CASSLEPNYGYTF. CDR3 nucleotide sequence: TGTGCCAGCAGCTTAGAGCCAAACTATGGCTACACCTTC.

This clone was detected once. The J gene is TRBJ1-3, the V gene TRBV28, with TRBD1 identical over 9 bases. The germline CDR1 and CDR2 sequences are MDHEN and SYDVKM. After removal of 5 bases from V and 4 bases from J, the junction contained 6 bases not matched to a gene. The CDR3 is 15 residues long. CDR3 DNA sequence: TGTGCCAGCAGTCGCCGGGACAGGGCCGGAAACACCATATATTTT. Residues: CASSRRDRAGNTIYF.

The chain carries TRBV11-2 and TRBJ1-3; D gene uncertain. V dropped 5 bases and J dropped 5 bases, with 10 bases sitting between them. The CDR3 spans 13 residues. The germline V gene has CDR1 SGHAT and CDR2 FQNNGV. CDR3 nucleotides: TGTGCCAGCAGCATAGCACAGAGAAACACCATATATTTT. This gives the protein CASSIAQRNTIYF.

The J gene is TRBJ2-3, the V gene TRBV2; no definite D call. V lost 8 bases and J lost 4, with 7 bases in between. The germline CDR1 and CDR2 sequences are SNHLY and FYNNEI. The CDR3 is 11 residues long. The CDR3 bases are TGTGCCAGCCGTCTAGCAGATACGCAGTATTTT. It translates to CASRLADTQYF.

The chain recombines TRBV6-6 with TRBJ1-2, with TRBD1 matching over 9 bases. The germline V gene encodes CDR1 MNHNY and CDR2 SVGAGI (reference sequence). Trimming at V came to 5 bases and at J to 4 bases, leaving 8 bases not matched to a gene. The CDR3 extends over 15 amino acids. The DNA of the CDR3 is TGTGCCAGCAGTCAGAACAGGGGGCAGGCCTATGGCTACACCTTC. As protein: CASSQNRGQAYGYTF.

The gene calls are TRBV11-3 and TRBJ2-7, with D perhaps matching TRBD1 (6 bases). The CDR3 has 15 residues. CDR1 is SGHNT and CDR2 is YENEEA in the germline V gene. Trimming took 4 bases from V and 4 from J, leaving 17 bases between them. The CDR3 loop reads CASSSQGGEGYEQYF. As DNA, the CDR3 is TGTGCCAGCAGCTCCCAAGGGGGAGAAGGTTACGAGCAGTACTTC.

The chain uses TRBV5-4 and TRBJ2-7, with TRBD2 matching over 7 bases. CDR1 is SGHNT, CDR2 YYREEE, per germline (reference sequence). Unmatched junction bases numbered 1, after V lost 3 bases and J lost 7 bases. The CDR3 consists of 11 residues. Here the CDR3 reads CASSYGGEQYF. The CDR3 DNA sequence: TGTGCCAGCAGCTACGGGGGGGAGCAGTACTTC. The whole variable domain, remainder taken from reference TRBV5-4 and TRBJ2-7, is ETGVTQSPTHLIKTRGQQVTLRCSSQSGHNTVSWYQQALGQGPQFIFQYYREEENGRGNFPPRFSGLQFPNYSSELNVNALELDDSALYLCASSYGGEQYFGPGTRLTVT.

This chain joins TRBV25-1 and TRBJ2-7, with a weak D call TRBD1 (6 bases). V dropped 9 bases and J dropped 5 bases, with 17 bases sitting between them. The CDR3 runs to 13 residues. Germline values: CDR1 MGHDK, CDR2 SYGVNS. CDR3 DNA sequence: TGTGCCAGATGCAGGGGACATCACAACGAGCAGTACTTC. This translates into CARCRGHHNEQYF.

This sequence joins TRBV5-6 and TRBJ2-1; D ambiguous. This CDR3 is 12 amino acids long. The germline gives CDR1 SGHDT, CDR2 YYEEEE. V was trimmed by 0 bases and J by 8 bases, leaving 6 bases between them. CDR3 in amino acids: CASSLEGYEQFF. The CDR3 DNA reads TGTGCCAGCAGCTTGGAAGGTTATGAGCAGTTCTTC. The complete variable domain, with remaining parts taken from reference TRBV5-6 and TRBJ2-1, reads DAGVTQSPTHLIKTRGQQVTLRCSPKSGHDTVSWYQQALGQGPQFIFQYYEEEERQRGNFPDRFSGHQFPNYSSELNVNALLLGDSALYLCASSLEGYEQFFGPGTRLTVL.

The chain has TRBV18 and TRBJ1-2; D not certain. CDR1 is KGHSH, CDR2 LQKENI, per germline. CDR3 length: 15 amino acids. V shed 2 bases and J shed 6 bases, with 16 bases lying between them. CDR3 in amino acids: CASSPWKGAEDGYTF. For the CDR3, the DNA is TGTGCCAGCTCACCATGGAAAGGCGCCGAGGATGGCTACACCTTC. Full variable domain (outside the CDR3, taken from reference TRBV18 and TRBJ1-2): NAGVMQNPRHLVRRRGQEARLRCSPMKGHSHVYWYRQLPEEGLKFMVYLQKENIIDESGMPKERFSAEFPKEGPSILRIQQVVRGDSAAYFCASSPWKGAEDGYTFGSGTRLTVV.

The chain's CDR3 is CAARQGGTEAFF. DNA of the CDR3: TGTGCCGCGCGACAGGGGGGGACTGAAGCTTTCTTT. V is TRBV30 and J is TRBJ1-1; 9 nucleotides align to TRBD1. From germline, CDR1 is GTSNPN and CDR2 SVGIG (reference sequence). The CDR3 length is 12 residues. Trimming took 8 bases from V and 5 from J; bases not matched to a gene: 6.

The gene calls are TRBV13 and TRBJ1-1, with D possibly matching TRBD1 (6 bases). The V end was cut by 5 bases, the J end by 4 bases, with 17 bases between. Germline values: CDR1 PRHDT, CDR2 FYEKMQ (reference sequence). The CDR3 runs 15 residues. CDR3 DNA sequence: TGTGCCAGCAGCCAAAAGACAGGCTGGGGCACTGAAGCTTTCTTT. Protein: CASSQKTGWGTEAFF.